This section outlines one T cell receptor (beta chain) sequence together with its context. Antigen unknown. Sequencing in the ViraFEST assay came after antigen-specific CD4+ T cells had been expanded with viral peptide pools, which were used to stimulate PBMC. Scientists isolated CD4+ T cells after an approximately 10-day culture period ended. Recipients of the vaccine had no prior SARS-CoV-2 infection and negative nucleocapsid antibodies. Germline V gives CDR1 SGHAT, CDR2 FQNNGV. V dropped 5 bases and J dropped 4 bases, with 17 bases sitting between them. The CDR3 totals 16 residues. These data come from a study of vaccination effects on CD4 cells after COVID-19. The study's findings and limits: Marked clonal contraction of both clone types appeared late after vaccination. Convalescent patients in the study were few, and early post-infection timepoints were absent. Nearly all vaccine-induced clones in healthy recipients recognized only SARS-CoV-2.

TCRdb's copy holds only in-frame clones and misses some; the assay was immunoSEQ multiplex PCR. Of 25,000 to 30,000 clones listed, around 75% are singletons. The chain is built from TRBV11-2 and TRBJ2-2, with D perhaps being TRBD1 or TRBD2 (5 bases each). The sequence came from a human donor who received a COVID-19 vaccine. Sample: CD4+ T cells from PBMCs cultured with SARS-CoV-2 spike peptides, taken before COVID-19 vaccination. The CDR3 nucleotides read TGTGCCAGCAGCAAAAGCGCCGGGACCGTCACCGGGGAGCTGTTTTTT. As protein: CASSKSAGTVTGELFF.